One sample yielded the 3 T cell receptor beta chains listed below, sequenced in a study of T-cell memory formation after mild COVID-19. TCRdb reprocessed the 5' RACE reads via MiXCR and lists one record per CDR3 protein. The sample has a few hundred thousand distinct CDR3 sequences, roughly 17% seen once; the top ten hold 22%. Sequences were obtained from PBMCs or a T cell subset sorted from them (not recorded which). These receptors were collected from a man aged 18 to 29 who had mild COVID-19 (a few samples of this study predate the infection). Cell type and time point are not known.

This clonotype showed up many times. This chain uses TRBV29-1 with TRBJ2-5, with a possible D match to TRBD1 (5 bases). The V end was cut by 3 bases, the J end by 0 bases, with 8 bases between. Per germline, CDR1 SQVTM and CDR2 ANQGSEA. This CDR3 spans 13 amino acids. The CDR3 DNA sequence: TGCAGCGTTGACAGGGTCGACCAAGAGACCCAGTACTTC. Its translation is CSVDRVDQETQYF.

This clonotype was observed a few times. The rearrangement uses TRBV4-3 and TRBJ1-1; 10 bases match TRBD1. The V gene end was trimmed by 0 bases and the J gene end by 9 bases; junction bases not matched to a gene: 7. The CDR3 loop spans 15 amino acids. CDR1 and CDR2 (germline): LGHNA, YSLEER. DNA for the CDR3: TGCGCCAGCAGCCAAGAGGGGACAGGGGACGTAAAAGCTTTCTTT. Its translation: CASSQEGTGDVKAFF.

The CDR3 spells CASSVGGALPGADTQYF. Written as DNA, the CDR3 is TGTGCCAGCAGCGTGGGGGGGGCGCTCCCCGGGGCAGATACGCAGTATTTT. The chain employs TRBV9 and TRBJ2-3; D perhaps matches TRBD2 (7 bases). The germline V gene encodes CDR1 SGDLS and CDR2 YYNGEE. Trimming took off 2 bases at V and 4 bases at J, with 20 bases between the two ends. The CDR3 has 17 amino acids. Using reference TRBV9 and TRBJ2-3 for the parts outside the CDR3, the full variable domain is DSGVTQTPKHLITATGQRVTLRCSPRSGDLSVYWYQQSLDQGLQFLIQYYNGEERAKGNILERFSAQQFPDLHSELNLSSLELGDSALYFCASSVGGALPGADTQYFGPGTRLTVL.